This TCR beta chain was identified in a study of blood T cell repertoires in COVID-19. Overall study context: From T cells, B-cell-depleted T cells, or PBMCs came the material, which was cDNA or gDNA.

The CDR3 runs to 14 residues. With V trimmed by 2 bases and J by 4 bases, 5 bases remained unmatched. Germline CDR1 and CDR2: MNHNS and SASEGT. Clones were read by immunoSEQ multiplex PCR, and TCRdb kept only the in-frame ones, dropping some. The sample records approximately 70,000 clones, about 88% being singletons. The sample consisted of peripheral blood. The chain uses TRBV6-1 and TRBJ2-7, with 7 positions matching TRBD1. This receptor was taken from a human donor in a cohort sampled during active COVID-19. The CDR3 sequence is CASSEYRGGYEQYF. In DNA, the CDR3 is TGTGCCAGCAGTGAATACAGGGGTGGTTACGAGCAGTACTTC.